A selection of T cell receptor beta chains follows, all from one sample in a study of T cell responses to AZD1222 COVID-19 vaccine. Produced via immunoSEQ multiplex PCR; TCRdb's table is partial and in-frame only. Among more than 85,000 clones listed, roughly 92% were seen once. This sample comprised peripheral blood, obtained 28 days after the second AZD1222 dose. These receptors all come from an adult who received the AZD1222 COVID-19 vaccine. Each CDR3 is given with its conserved first and last residue. The D gene is left open where the match is weak. A clone size is listed for some rows: how often the clone was seen (once, few, many), or a class if it is expanded.

J: TRBJ1-5; D: NA; size: NA; length: 13; V: TRBV20-1; DNA: TGCAGTGCGAGTGGGACTTCAGGTCAGCCCCAGCATTTT; CDR3: CSASGTSGQPQHF
J: TRBJ1-2; D: NA; size: few; length: 13; V: TRBV15; DNA: TGTGCCACCAGCAGAGATCTCAGCTATGGCTACACCTTC; CDR3: CATSRDLSYGYTF
J: TRBJ2-7; D: TRBD1; size: NA; length: 14; V: TRBV27; DNA: TGTGCCAGCAGCCACGGACAGGGGGTCTACGAGCAGTACTTC; CDR3: CASSHGQGVYEQYF
J: TRBJ1-3; D: TRBD1; size: NA; length: 18; V: TRBV7-8; DNA: TGTGCCAGCAGCTTGGGGACAGGGAGGACTTACTCTGGAAACACCATATATTTT; CDR3: CASSLGTGRTYSGNTIYF
J: TRBJ2-5; D: NA; size: NA; length: 11; V: TRBV7-2; DNA: TGTGCCAGCAGCCCTGGGGCTGGGGCGTACTTC; CDR3: CASSPGAGAYF
J: TRBJ1-3; D: NA; size: once; length: 14; V: TRBV29-1; DNA: TGCAGCGTTGAAACCCAGGGCTCTGGAAACACCATATATTTT; CDR3: CSVETQGSGNTIYF
J: TRBJ2-1; D: TRBD1; size: NA; length: 16; V: TRBV19; DNA: TGTGCCAGTAGTCAGTGGACAGGGGCCCATTACAATGAGCAGTTCTTC; CDR3: CASSQWTGAHYNEQFF
J: TRBJ2-7; D: TRBD1; size: NA; length: 14; V: TRBV7-7; DNA: TGTGCTAGCAGCTTAGATGACAGGGCTAGCGAGCAGTACTTC; CDR3: CASSLDDRASEQYF
J: TRBJ1-5; D: TRBD1; size: NA; length: 20; V: TRBV28; DNA: TGTGCCAGCAGTTTTAGACTCCGGGACAGGGGAGTTGGGTTCAATCAGCCCCAGCATTTT; CDR3: CASSFRLRDRGVGFNQPQHF
J: TRBJ2-3; D: NA; size: NA; length: 14; V: TRBV7-9; DNA: TGTGCCAGCAGCTTAGTAGGAGTGTCAGATACGCAGTATTTT; CDR3: CASSLVGVSDTQYF
J: TRBJ2-7; D: NA; size: NA; length: 11; V: TRBV2; DNA: TGTGCCAGCAGTGCGTACTACGAGCAGTACTTC; CDR3: CASSAYYEQYF
J: TRBJ2-1; D: TRBD2; size: NA; length: 16; V: TRBV6-4; DNA: TGTGCCAGCAGTGGTCCCTCTGCGGGGGGGCTTGGTGAGCAGTTCTTC; CDR3: CASSGPSAGGLGEQFF
J: TRBJ1-2; D: NA; size: NA; length: 14; V: TRBV9; DNA: TGTGCCAGCAGCGTAGTCGGGGGGGTAGATGGCTACACCTTC; CDR3: CASSVVGGVDGYTF
J: TRBJ2-3; D: NA; size: NA; length: 11; V: TRBV27; DNA: TGTGCCAGCAGTTTAGCGGATACGCAGTATTTT; CDR3: CASSLADTQYF
J: TRBJ1-2; D: NA; size: NA; length: 13; V: TRBV19; DNA: TGTGCCAGTAGTATAACCGGAAACTATGGCTACACCTTC; CDR3: CASSITGNYGYTF
J: TRBJ2-1; D: NA; size: once; length: 15; V: TRBV3-1/TRBV3-2; DNA: TGTGCCAGCAGCGCACCGGGACTGGGGTACAATGAGCAGTTCTTC; CDR3: CASSAPGLGYNEQFF
J: TRBJ2-1; D: NA; size: NA; length: 13; V: TRBV10-3; DNA: TGTGCCATCAGCCAAGACGGTTACAATGAGCAGTTCTTC; CDR3: CAISQDGYNEQFF
J: TRBJ1-2; D: NA; size: NA; length: 15; V: TRBV7-8; DNA: TGTGCCAGCAGCCCAGGCCGGGGGCTTAACTATGGCTACACCTTC; CDR3: CASSPGRGLNYGYTF
J: TRBJ1-4; D: NA; size: NA; length: 15; V: TRBV28; DNA: TGTGCCAGCAGTTCACCATCTGGGGGAGGGGAAAAACTGTTTTTT; CDR3: CASSSPSGGGEKLFF
J: TRBJ1-6; D: NA; size: NA; length: 13; V: TRBV7-2; DNA: TGTGCCAGCAGCTTAGATACGGGATCACCCCTCCACTTT; CDR3: CASSLDTGSPLHF
J: TRBJ1-1; D: NA; size: few; length: 14; V: TRBV19; DNA: TGTGCCAGTAGTCCCCCACAGAGGAACACTGAAGCTTTCTTT; CDR3: CASSPPQRNTEAFF
J: TRBJ2-3; D: TRBD1; size: NA; length: 15; V: TRBV5-1; DNA: TGCGCCAGCAGCCCCCGGGACAGGGGAGGAGATACGCAGTATTTT; CDR3: CASSPRDRGGDTQYF
J: TRBJ2-7; D: NA; size: NA; length: 12; V: TRBV2; DNA: TGTGCCAACTCCCCTTTCTCCTACGAGCAGTACTTC; CDR3: CANSPFSYEQYF
J: TRBJ1-1; D: NA; size: NA; length: 13; V: TRBV5-4; DNA: TGTGCCAGCAGCTTGGAGACCCCTTCTGAAGCTTTCTTT; CDR3: CASSLETPSEAFF
J: TRBJ2-1; D: NA; size: NA; length: 14; V: TRBV5-1; DNA: TGCGCCAGCAGTCTGACAGATAGAAACAATGAGCAGTTCTTC; CDR3: CASSLTDRNNEQFF
J: TRBJ2-5; D: NA; size: NA; length: 12; V: TRBV9; DNA: TGTGCCAGCAGCGTCTCGGAGGAGACCCAGTACTTC; CDR3: CASSVSEETQYF
J: TRBJ2-7; D: NA; size: NA; length: 13; V: TRBV7-3; DNA: TGTGCCAGCAGCCAGGGTTCGGGGGAGTCCCAGTACTTC; CDR3: CASSQGSGESQYF
J: TRBJ2-3; D: NA; size: NA; length: 15; V: TRBV7-9; DNA: TGTGCCAGCAGCTTAGGGGTTTCGATCACAGATACGCAGTATTTT; CDR3: CASSLGVSITDTQYF
J: TRBJ2-4; D: NA; size: NA; length: 16; V: TRBV4-1; DNA: TGCGCCAGCAGCCAAGTAGGAGGGGCGGCCAAAAACATTCAGTACTTC; CDR3: CASSQVGGAAKNIQYF
J: TRBJ2-7; D: TRBD1; size: NA; length: 17; V: TRBV4-3; DNA: TGCGCCAGCAGCCAAGATCTTATGGGACAGGCCTCCTACGAGCAGTACTTC; CDR3: CASSQDLMGQASYEQYF
J: TRBJ1-2; D: TRBD1; size: NA; length: 14; V: TRBV28; DNA: TGTGCCAGCAGTCCGAGGGACAGACCCTATGGCTACACCTTC; CDR3: CASSPRDRPYGYTF
J: TRBJ2-2; D: NA; size: few; length: 15; V: TRBV10-3; DNA: TGTGCCATCAGTTTGGATTTTTCCGGCACCGGGGAGCTGTTTTTT; CDR3: CAISLDFSGTGELFF
J: TRBJ1-1; D: TRBD1; size: NA; length: 17; V: TRBV4-3; DNA: TGCGCCAGCAGCCATCCGCTTCCAGGGGGCGGGGGAACTGAAGCTTTCTTT; CDR3: CASSHPLPGGGGTEAFF
J: TRBJ1-1; D: NA; size: NA; length: 14; V: TRBV2; DNA: TGTGCCAGCACTTTCCAGGGCCCGAACACTGAAGCTTTCTTT; CDR3: CASTFQGPNTEAFF
J: TRBJ1-4; D: NA; size: NA; length: 15; V: TRBV27; DNA: TGTGCCAGCAGTTTAGTGGGGGGTCTAGGCGAAAAACTGTTTTTT; CDR3: CASSLVGGLGEKLFF
J: TRBJ1-6; D: NA; size: NA; length: 15; V: TRBV18; DNA: TGTGCCAGCTCCCCGAATATTCGGGATAATTCACCCCTCCACTTT; CDR3: CASSPNIRDNSPLHF
J: TRBJ1-2; D: NA; size: few; length: 13; V: TRBV7-9; DNA: TGTGCCAGCAGCTCCGACGTGACTTTGGTCTACACCTTC; CDR3: CASSSDVTLVYTF
J: TRBJ2-3; D: NA; size: once; length: 15; V: TRBV24-1; DNA: TGTGCCACCAGTGATTGGAGTACAGCCACAGATACGCAGTATTTT; CDR3: CATSDWSTATDTQYF
J: TRBJ1-4; D: NA; size: NA; length: 20; V: TRBV21-1; DNA: TGTGCCAGCAGCAAAGCGGATCAGGGGCTGAACACTGCAACTAATGAAAAACTGTTTTTT; CDR3: CASSKADQGLNTATNEKLFF
J: TRBJ1-3; D: NA; size: NA; length: 14; V: TRBV5-1; DNA: TGCGCCAGCAGCCCCGGGGGGGTTGAAAACACCATATATTTT; CDR3: CASSPGGVENTIYF
J: TRBJ1-2; D: NA; size: NA; length: 15; V: TRBV20-1; DNA: TGCAGTGCTAGTAGAGGGCAGGTCCAGGACTATGGCTACACCTTC; CDR3: CSASRGQVQDYGYTF
J: TRBJ2-5; D: TRBD2; size: NA; length: 16; V: TRBV6-2/TRBV6-3; DNA: TGTGCCAGCAGTTACTCGAAGACTAGCCGGCAAGAGACCCAGTACTTC; CDR3: CASSYSKTSRQETQYF
J: TRBJ1-2; D: NA; size: once; length: 17; V: TRBV7-2; DNA: TGTGCCAGCAGCTTATCCTCGGGCAGGGCAATAGAGAATGGCTACACCTTC; CDR3: CASSLSSGRAIENGYTF
J: TRBJ2-2; D: NA; size: NA; length: 15; V: TRBV18; DNA: TGTGCCAGCTCACCGTCTCAGACGAACACCGGGGAGCTGTTTTTT; CDR3: CASSPSQTNTGELFF
J: TRBJ2-5; D: NA; size: once; length: 13; V: TRBV6-1; DNA: TGTGCCAGCACCATCCAGGGGCAAGAGACCCAGTACTTC; CDR3: CASTIQGQETQYF
J: TRBJ2-7; D: TRBD1; size: NA; length: 13; V: TRBV30; DNA: TGTGCCCAGGGACAGGGGAGGTCCTACGAGCAGTACTTC; CDR3: CAQGQGRSYEQYF